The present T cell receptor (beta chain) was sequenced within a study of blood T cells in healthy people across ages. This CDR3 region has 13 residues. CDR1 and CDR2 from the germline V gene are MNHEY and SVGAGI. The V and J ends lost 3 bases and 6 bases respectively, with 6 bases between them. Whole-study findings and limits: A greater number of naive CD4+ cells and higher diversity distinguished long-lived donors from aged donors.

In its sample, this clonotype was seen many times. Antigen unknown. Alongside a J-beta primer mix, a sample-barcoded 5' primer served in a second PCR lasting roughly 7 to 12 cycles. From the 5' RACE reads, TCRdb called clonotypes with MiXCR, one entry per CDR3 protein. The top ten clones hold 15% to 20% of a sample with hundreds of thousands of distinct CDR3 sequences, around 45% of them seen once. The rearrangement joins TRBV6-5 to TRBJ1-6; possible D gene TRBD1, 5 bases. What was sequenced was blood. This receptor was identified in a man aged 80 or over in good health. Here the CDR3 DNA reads TGTGCCAGCAGTTATGACAGTAATTCACCCCTCCACTTT. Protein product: CASSYDSNSPLHF.